A single sample gave rise to the 7 T cell receptor beta chains below, sequenced in a study of blood T cell repertoires in COVID-19. TCRdb's copy holds only in-frame clones and misses some; the assay was immunoSEQ multiplex PCR. The table lists a few hundred thousand clones, roughly 90% of them singletons. Sequenced: peripheral blood. These receptors were collected from a woman aged 40 to 50 who had recovered from COVID-19.

This chain joins TRBV11-3 and TRBJ2-1; 8 nucleotides line up with TRBD2. Trimming cost V 5 bases and J 5 bases; bases outside gene matches: 14. Per germline, CDR1 SGHNT and CDR2 YENEEA. This CDR3 contains 17 residues. CDR3 DNA sequence: TGTGCCAGCAGCCCAAGGTTTTTGGGACTAGGAGACAATGAGCAGTTCTTC. It encodes CASSPRFLGLGDNEQFF.

The rearrangement joins TRBV19 to TRBJ2-3; 7 nucleotides line up with TRBD2. From germline, CDR1 is LNHDA and CDR2 SQIVND (reference sequence). V lost 6 bases and J lost 0; bases outside the gene matches: 9. CDR3 length: 16 residues. The CDR3 protein is CASSDLTSPSTDTQYF. The CDR3 DNA is TGTGCCAGTAGCGACCTGACTAGCCCTAGCACAGATACGCAGTATTTT.

The rearrangement joins TRBV28 to TRBJ1-4; 8 bases map to TRBD1. This CDR3 is 15 amino acids long. Trimming at V came to 6 bases and at J to 5 bases, leaving 8 bases not matched to a gene. CDR1 is MDHEN and CDR2 is SYDVKM in the germline V gene. As DNA, the CDR3 is TGTGCCAGCAGCTCACCGGGACAGGAAAATGAAAAACTGTTTTTT. Protein: CASSSPGQENEKLFF.

This chain uses TRBV11-3 with TRBJ2-1; 11 nucleotides align to TRBD2. V lost 1 base to trimming and J lost 7 bases; unmatched junction nucleotides: 12. Germline-derived CDR1 and CDR2 are SGHNT and YENEEA. The CDR3 is made up of 18 amino acids. CDR3: CASSLGTSGGGTGNEQFF. CDR3 DNA sequence: TGTGCCAGCAGCTTAGGTACTAGCGGGGGCGGCACTGGGAATGAGCAGTTCTTC.

The chain carries TRBV5-1 and TRBJ2-3; 7 bases match TRBD1. V gave up 6 bases and J gave up 3 bases; unmatched junction bases: 10. This CDR3 has 15 amino acids. Germline CDR1 is SGHRS and CDR2 is YFSETQ. This chain's CDR3 is CASISGQRTTDTQYF. Written as DNA, the CDR3 is TGCGCCAGCATATCGGGACAGCGTACGACAGATACGCAGTATTTT.

The chain is built from TRBV28 and TRBJ2-1, with 10 bases that match TRBD2. CDR3 size: 17 residues. Germline V gene sequence: CDR1 MDHEN, CDR2 SYDVKM. V shed 6 bases, J shed 6 bases, and the junction held 14 bases outside the gene matches. The CDR3 spells CASRGWASGSFGNEQFF. CDR3 bases: TGTGCCAGCAGGGGATGGGCTAGCGGGAGTTTTGGCAATGAGCAGTTCTTC.

This chain links TRBV5-1 with TRBJ2-5; 8 bases line up with TRBD2. The ends lost 0 bases at V and 5 bases at J; junction bases unmatched: 12. The germline CDR1 and CDR2 sequences are SGHRS and YFSETQ. This CDR3 contains 17 residues. The CDR3 loop reads CASSLERGSASGETQYF. As DNA, the CDR3 is TGCGCCAGCAGCTTGGAGCGGGGGTCGGCTAGCGGGGAGACCCAGTACTTC.